The clone carrying this T cell receptor (beta chain) was counted only a few times. Its antigen is not known. This sample stems from a study of OX40 agonist ivuxolimab in advanced cancers. Study information: Patients treated during dose escalation were battling hepatocellular carcinoma, melanoma, renal cell or head and neck cancer.

Study outcomes and limitations: Clones of CD4+ and CD8+ blood T cells grew by week 6 at doses of 0.1 to 3.0 mg/kg. Among the least clonally expanded were partial responders at 0.1-3.0 mg/kg.

TCRdb's table, derived via immunoSEQ multiplex PCR, lists solely in-frame clones and lacks some. This sample has 70,000 to 85,000 clones; roughly 83% occur once, and the top ten carry roughly 2.1%. Germline CDR1 and CDR2: SGHVS and FNYEAQ. The ends lost 5 bases at V and 6 bases at J; junction bases unmatched: 8. The CDR3 length is 16 residues. V gene TRBV7-6 combines with J gene TRBJ2-7, with 15 bases that match TRBD2. This receptor was taken from an adult with an advanced solid tumor such as melanoma, head and neck, liver or kidney cancer. The source was CD4+ or CD8+ T cells sorted from blood, collected in a trial of the OX40 agonist ivuxolimab. CDR3 sequence (DNA): TGTGCCAGCAGCCCAAGGACTAGCGGGGGGGCCCCCGAGCAGTACTTC. Its translation: CASSPRTSGGAPEQYF.